This record concerns one T cell receptor beta chain sequence. Its antigen is not identified. The CDR3 contains 14 residues. Germline loops: CDR1 SGHKS, CDR2 YYEKEE (reference sequence). Skipping T cell sorting, the study isolated total RNA directly from whole blood. TCRdb re-called the 5' RACE reads and shows each CDR3 protein once, DNA omitted. This repertoire comprises under 150,000 distinct CDR3 sequences; its ten largest clones make up 2% to 2.5%. The data originate from a study of monozygotic twins with inflammatory bowel disease. Notes on the study in general: In these data, no single strong IBD-associated signal or clonotype received support.

The TCR was taken from a human donor with ulcerative colitis or Crohn's disease, or a healthy co-twin of an affected twin (not recorded which). The rearrangement uses TRBV5-5 and TRBJ2-3; TCRdb's D call of TRBD1 is untestable without DNA. Sequencing was carried out using blood. The CDR3 sequence is CASSWQGAEDTQYF.